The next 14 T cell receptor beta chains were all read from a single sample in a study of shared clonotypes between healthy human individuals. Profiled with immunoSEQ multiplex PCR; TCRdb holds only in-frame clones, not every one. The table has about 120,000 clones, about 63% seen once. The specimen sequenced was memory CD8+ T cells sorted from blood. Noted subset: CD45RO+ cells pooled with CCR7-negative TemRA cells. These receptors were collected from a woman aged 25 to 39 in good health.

CDR3 amino acids: CASSDSPSGTDTQYF. The CDR3 coding sequence is TGTGCCAGCAGTGACTCGCCTAGCGGAACAGATACGCAGTATTTT. The rearrangement uses TRBV6-4 and TRBJ2-3; 7 nucleotides match TRBD2. The CDR3 covers 15 residues. V shed 0 bases, J shed 3 bases, and the junction held 3 bases outside the gene matches. Germline loops: CDR1 MRHNA, CDR2 SNTAGT.

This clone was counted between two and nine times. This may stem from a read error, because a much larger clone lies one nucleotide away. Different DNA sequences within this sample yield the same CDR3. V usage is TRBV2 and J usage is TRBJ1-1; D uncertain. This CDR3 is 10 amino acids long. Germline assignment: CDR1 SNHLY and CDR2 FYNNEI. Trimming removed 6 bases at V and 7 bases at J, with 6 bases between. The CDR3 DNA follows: TGTGCCAGCAGCGTGGGTGAAGCTTTCTTT. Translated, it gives CASSVGEAFF.

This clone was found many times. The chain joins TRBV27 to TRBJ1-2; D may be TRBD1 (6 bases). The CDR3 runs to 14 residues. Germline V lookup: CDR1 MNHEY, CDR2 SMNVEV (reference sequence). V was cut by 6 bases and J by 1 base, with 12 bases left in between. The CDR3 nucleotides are TGTGCCAGCAGAGGGGGTACTTTTAACTATGGCTACACCTTC. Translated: CASRGGTFNYGYTF.

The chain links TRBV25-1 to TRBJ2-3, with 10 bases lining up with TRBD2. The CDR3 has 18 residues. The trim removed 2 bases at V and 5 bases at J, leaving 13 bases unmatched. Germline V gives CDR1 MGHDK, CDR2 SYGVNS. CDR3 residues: CASSEDGPLAGKLDTQYF. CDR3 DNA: TGTGCCAGCAGTGAAGATGGGCCACTAGCGGGAAAGTTAGATACGCAGTATTTT.

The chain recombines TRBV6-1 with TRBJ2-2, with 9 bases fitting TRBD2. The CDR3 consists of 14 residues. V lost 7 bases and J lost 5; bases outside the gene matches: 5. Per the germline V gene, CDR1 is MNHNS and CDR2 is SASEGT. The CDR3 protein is CASTAGGPTGELFF. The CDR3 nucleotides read TGTGCCAGCACGGCGGGAGGGCCAACCGGGGAGCTGTTTTTT.

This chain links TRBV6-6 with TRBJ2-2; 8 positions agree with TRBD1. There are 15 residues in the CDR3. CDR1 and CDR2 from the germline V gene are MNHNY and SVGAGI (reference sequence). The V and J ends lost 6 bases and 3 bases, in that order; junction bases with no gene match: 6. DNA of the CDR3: TGTGCCAGCAGCGAAGGGACAGGACACACCGGGGAGCTGTTTTTT. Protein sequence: CASSEGTGHTGELFF.

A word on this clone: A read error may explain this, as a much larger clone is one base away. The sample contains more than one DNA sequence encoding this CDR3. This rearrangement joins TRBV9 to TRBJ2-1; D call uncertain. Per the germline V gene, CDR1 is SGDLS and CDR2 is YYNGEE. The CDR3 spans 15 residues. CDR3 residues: CASSVGNNYYNEQFF. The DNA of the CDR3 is TGTGCTAGCAGCGTAGGTAATAACTACTACAATGAGCAGTTCTTC.

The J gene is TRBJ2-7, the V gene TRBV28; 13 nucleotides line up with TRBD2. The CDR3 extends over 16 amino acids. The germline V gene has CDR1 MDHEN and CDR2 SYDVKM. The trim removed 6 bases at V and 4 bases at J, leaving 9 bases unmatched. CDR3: CASRPGLAGNIYEQYF. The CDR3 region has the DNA TGTGCCAGCAGACCGGGACTAGCGGGAAACATTTACGAGCAGTACTTC. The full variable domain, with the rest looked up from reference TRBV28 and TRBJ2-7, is DVKVTQSSRYLVKRTGEKVFLECVQDMDHENMFWYRQDPGLGLRLIYFSYDVKMKEKGDIPEGYSVSREKKERFSLILESASTNQTSMYLCASRPGLAGNIYEQYFGPGTRLTVT.

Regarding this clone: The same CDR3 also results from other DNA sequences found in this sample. CDR3: CASSPPGLAENIQYF. The CDR3 coding sequence is TGCGCCAGCAGCCCCCCGGGACTAGCGGAAAACATTCAGTACTTC. The V and J genes are TRBV4-1 and TRBJ2-4, with 11 bases aligning to TRBD2. Per germline, CDR1 MGHRA and CDR2 YSYEKL. There are 15 residues in the CDR3. The trim removed 4 bases at V and 5 bases at J, leaving 4 bases unmatched.

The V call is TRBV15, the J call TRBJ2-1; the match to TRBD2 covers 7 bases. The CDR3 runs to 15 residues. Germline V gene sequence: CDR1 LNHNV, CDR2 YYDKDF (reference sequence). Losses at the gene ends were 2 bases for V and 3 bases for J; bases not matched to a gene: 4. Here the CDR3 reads CATSRTGGDYNEQFF. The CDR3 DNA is TGTGCCACCAGCAGAACGGGGGGAGACTACAATGAGCAGTTCTTC.

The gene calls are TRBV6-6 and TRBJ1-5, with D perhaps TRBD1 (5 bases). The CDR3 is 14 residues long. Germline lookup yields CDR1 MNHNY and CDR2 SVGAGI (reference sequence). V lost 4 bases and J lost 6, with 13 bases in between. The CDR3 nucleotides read TGTGCCAGCAGTTCAGGGCCCCCGCGTCAGCCCCAGCATTTT. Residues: CASSSGPPRQPQHF.

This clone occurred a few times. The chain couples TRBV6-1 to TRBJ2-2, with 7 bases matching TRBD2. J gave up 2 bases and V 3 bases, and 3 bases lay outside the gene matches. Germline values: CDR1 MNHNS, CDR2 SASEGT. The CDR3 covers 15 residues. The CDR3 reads CASSESSGNTGELFF. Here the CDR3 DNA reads TGTGCCAGCAGTGAGTCTAGCGGTAACACCGGGGAGCTGTTTTTT.

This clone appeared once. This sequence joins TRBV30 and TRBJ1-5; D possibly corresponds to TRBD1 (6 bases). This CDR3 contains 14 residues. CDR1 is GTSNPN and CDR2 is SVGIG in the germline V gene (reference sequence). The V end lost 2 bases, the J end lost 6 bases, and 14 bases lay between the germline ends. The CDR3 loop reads CAWSFGGTSQPQHF. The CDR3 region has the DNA TGTGCCTGGAGTTTCGGGGGGACAAGTCAGCCCCAGCATTTT.

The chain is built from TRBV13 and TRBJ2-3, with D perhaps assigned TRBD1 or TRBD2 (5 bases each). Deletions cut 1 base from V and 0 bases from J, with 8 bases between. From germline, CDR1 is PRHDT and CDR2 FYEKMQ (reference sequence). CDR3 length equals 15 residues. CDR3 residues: CASSLEGTSTDTQYF. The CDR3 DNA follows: TGTGCCAGCAGCTTAGAGGGGACGAGCACAGATACGCAGTATTTT.